This T cell receptor (delta chain) was identified during a study of γδ T cells in repeated Plasmodium falciparum infection. Overall study: Four controlled malaria infections with P. falciparum NF54 spanned roughly 97 weeks. Timepoints: baseline, immediately before selected infections, and 21 days after every infection.

Vgamma9/Vdelta2+ and Vdelta2-negative gammadelta T cells were flow-sorted from PBMC for bulk sequencing. General study results and limits: Compared with Australian children, Malian Vdelta2-negative repertoires seemed more clonal, less diverse, less shared.

Turning to this clone: Its cognate antigen is unknown. The mismatch at residue 5 between this DNA's translation and the TCRdb protein of a much larger clone likely reflects a read error; the protein shown is translated from the DNA.

TCRdb reanalysed the multiplex PCR reads via CATT. The table shows 45,000 to 60,000 delta-chain clones, with roughly 1.9% occurring only once. CDR1 and CDR2 from the germline V gene are GEAIGNYY and EKD. This CDR3 region has 14 residues. The sequencing input was gamma-delta T cells from blood. This TCR was recovered from a pool of human donors (malaria-infected and uninfected, not separated). No J gene call was made, and the V gene is TRDV2; whether TRDD3, the table's D call, matches the DNA was not checked. The DNA for the CDR3 is TGTGCCTGTGACAAAAGGCTGGGGATCCCAGGTTCCATCTTT. Amino acids: CACDKRLGIPGSIF.